The 9 T cell receptor beta chains presented below share a single source sample, sequenced in a study of vaccination and CD4 T cells after COVID-19. The antigens for these receptors are not known. The treatment: roughly 10-day PBMC culture with coronavirus spike peptide pools or control peptides (ViraFEST assay). The Oncomine TCR Beta short-read assay was applied to DNA of cultured CD4+ T cells. TCRdb re-called the PCR reads through MiXCR, storing one row per CDR3 protein. The sample has about 10,000 distinct CDR3 sequences; 35% to 50% are singletons. Sequenced material: CD4+ T cells from blood, cultured in vitro. The receptors derive from a human donor who had recovered from COVID-19.

This chain links TRBV19 with TRBJ2-7; the D gene is possibly TRBD2 (6 bases). Trimming stripped 3 bases from V and 2 bases from J, with 14 bases between. This CDR3 is 15 amino acids long. The V gene's germline CDR1 is LNHDA and CDR2 SQIVND (reference sequence). The CDR3, as DNA: TGTGCCAGTAGTATCGGGACTTTGGCCCCCTACGAGCAGTACTTC. This sequence encodes CASSIGTLAPYEQYF.

Within the sample, this clonotype is medium-sized (0.01 to 0.1%). The chain has TRBV11-2 and TRBJ2-3; 7 nucleotides align to TRBD1. Germline CDR1 and CDR2: SGHAT and FQNNGV. V lost 6 bases, J lost 5 bases, and 11 bases stayed unmatched. The CDR3 contains 15 residues. The DNA for the CDR3 is TGTGCCAGCAGGCCGGTACAGGGGTCAAGAGATACGCAGTATTTT. Protein product: CASRPVQGSRDTQYF.

In its sample, this clonotype was seen once. The chain is built from TRBV18 and TRBJ1-2; D not certain. Trimming pared 3 bases from V and 3 bases from J, leaving 11 bases between. The CDR3 consists of 14 residues. Germline V gene data show CDR1 as KGHSH and CDR2 as LQKENI. The CDR3 region has the DNA TGTGCCAGCTCACCTAGGGCCCGATACTATGGCTACACCTTC. It is translated as CASSPRARYYGYTF. Based on the CDR3 plus reference TRBV18 and TRBJ1-2, the full variable domain is NAGVMQNPRHLVRRRGQEARLRCSPMKGHSHVYWYRQLPEEGLKFMVYLQKENIIDESGMPKERFSAEFPKEGPSILRIQQVVRGDSAAYFCASSPRARYYGYTFGSGTRLTVV.

This rearrangement joins TRBV14 to TRBJ1-2; D may be TRBD1 (5 bases). The CDR3 totals 14 residues. The germline CDR1 and CDR2 sequences are SGHDN and FVKESK. V lost 2 bases and J 5 bases, leaving 12 bases between the germline ends. The CDR3 coding sequence is TGTGCCAGCAGCCAAAGAAGGACAAGGTATGGCTACACCTTC. Translated, it gives CASSQRRTRYGYTF.

V is TRBV27 and J is TRBJ1-3; a weak D match, TRBD1 (6 bases). Germline loops: CDR1 MNHEY, CDR2 SMNVEV (reference sequence). The CDR3 runs 17 residues. V dropped 5 bases and J dropped 3 bases, with 20 bases sitting between them. The CDR3 reads CASSLNPGQLGGNTIYF. DNA for the CDR3: TGTGCCAGCAGTCTAAACCCCGGACAGCTCGGTGGAAACACCATATATTTT.

The chain joins TRBV6-1 to TRBJ1-6; D is perhaps TRBD1 (6 bases). Germline assignment: CDR1 MNHNS and CDR2 SASEGT. The CDR3 is made up of 14 amino acids. Trimming cost V 11 bases and J 4 bases, with 15 bases left between them. The chain's CDR3 is CAAKGGEYNSPLHF. The CDR3 nucleotides are TGTGCCGCAAAGGGGGGAGAATATAATTCACCCCTCCACTTT.

This chain links TRBV18 with TRBJ1-2; the match to TRBD1 covers 7 bases. CDR3 size: 14 residues. Unmatched junction bases numbered 6, after V lost 6 bases and J lost 2 bases. Germline loops: CDR1 KGHSH, CDR2 LQKENI. In DNA form, the CDR3 reads TGTGCCAGCTCGTACAGGGGTGGGAACTATGGCTACACCTTC. Its translation is CASSYRGGNYGYTF.

The chain is built from TRBV11-3 and TRBJ2-2, with 9 bases aligning to TRBD1. The CDR3 has 16 amino acids. The trim removed 5 bases at V and 4 bases at J, leaving 8 bases unmatched. Per germline, CDR1 SGHNT and CDR2 YENEEA. The CDR3 is CASSNLQGARTGELFF. The DNA of the CDR3 is TGTGCCAGCAGCAACCTACAGGGGGCGCGCACCGGGGAGCTGTTTTTT.

CDR3 amino acids: CASSFDRRNYGYTF. The CDR3 coding sequence is TGTGCCAGCAGCTTTGACAGGCGTAACTATGGCTACACCTTC. The J gene is TRBJ1-2, the V gene TRBV5-6; a possible D gene is TRBD1 (6 bases). Trimming cost V 2 bases and J 1 base, with 9 bases left between them. The CDR3 is 14 residues long. Germline-derived CDR1 and CDR2 are SGHDT and YYEEEE.